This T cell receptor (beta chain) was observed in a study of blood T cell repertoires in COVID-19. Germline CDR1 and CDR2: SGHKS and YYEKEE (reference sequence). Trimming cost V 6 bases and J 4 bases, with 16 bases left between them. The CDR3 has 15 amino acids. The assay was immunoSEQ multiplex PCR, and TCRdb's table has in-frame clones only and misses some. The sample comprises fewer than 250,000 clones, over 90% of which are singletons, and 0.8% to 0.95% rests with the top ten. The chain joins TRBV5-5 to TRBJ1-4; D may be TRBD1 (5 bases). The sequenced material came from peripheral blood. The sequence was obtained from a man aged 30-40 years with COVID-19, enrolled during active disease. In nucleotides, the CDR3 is TGTGCCAGCACTAACGGGGACTTACATAATGAAAAACTGTTTTTT. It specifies CASTNGDLHNEKLFF.